These T cell receptor beta chains were read from a single sample in a study of CD8 T cells in Susac syndrome. TCRdb itself ran the immunoSEQ multiplex PCR reads through MiXCR, one entry per CDR3 protein. Of 200,000 to 250,000 distinct CDR3 sequences in the sample, around 93% are singletons; the top ten hold 0.082%. The sequenced sample consisted of CD4+ T cells from PBMCs. These receptors came from a human donor with multiple sclerosis. Each CDR3 is given with its conserved first and last residue. Each record gives: clone size, CDR3 length, D gene, V gene, J gene, CDR3 DNA, CDR3 protein. D genes are given only for firm matches. Clone size appears in some rows only: once, few, many, or a class for an expanded clone.

NA	15	NA	TRBV9	TRBJ2-4	TGTGCCAGCAGCGTAGGCTCCATAGCCAAAAACATTCAGTACTTC	CASSVGSIAKNIQYF
NA	12	NA	TRBV3-1	TRBJ2-3	TGTGCCGCCGGGGCCGGGCGCGATACGCAGTATTTT	CAAGAGRDTQYF
NA	17	TRBD2	TRBV28	TRBJ2-3	TGTGCCAGCGGTAGCGGGGGTCCCGTTGACACAGGTGATACGCAGTATTTT	CASGSGGPVDTGDTQYF
NA	15	NA	TRBV4-1	TRBJ1-2	TGCGCCAGCAGCCAAGCCGGAGTGGGGCGAGAGGGCTACACCTTC	CASSQAGVGREGYTF
NA	14	NA	TRBV7-9	TRBJ2-3	TGTGCCAGCGGTTGGACTATGAGCACAGATACGCAGTATTTT	CASGWTMSTDTQYF
NA	14	NA	TRBV4-1	TRBJ2-7	TGCGCCAGCAGCCAAGCCGAGCGTCCGACCCAGCAGTACTTC	CASSQAERPTQQYF
NA	13	NA	TRBV3-1	TRBJ1-2	TGTGCCAGCAGCCAAGGTCGCGACTATGGCTACACCTTC	CASSQGRDYGYTF
NA	14	NA	TRBV18	TRBJ1-1	TGTGCCAGCTCACCAGGGGGTTCGAGCACTGAAGCTTTCTTT	CASSPGGSSTEAFF
NA	16	NA	TRBV20-1	TRBJ2-4	TGCAGTGCTAGAGATCTTTCGGGGGCAGCCAAAAACATTCAGTACTTC	CSARDLSGAAKNIQYF
NA	12	NA	TRBV29-1	TRBJ1-2	TGCAGCGTTCAACCAGAAAAGTATGGCTACACCTTC	CSVQPEKYGYTF
NA	12	NA	TRBV30	TRBJ2-7	TGTGCCTGGAGTGCAGGACCTACAAAAAGAACCTTC	CAWSAGPTKRTF
NA	15	NA	TRBV7-3	TRBJ2-2	TGTGCCAGCAGCTTAAATGGCTTCTACACCGGGGAGCTGTTTTTT	CASSLNGFYTGELFF
NA	13	NA	TRBV20-1	TRBJ1-2	TGCAGTGCTAGGGATCCTACTAACTATGGCTACACCTTC	CSARDPTNYGYTF
NA	15	TRBD2	TRBV19	TRBJ2-3	TGTGCCAGTAGCTCTAGCGGGGAGGATCCAGATACGCAGTATTTT	CASSSSGEDPDTQYF
NA	15	TRBD2	TRBV5-4	TRBJ2-5	TGTGCCAGCAGCTCCAGACTAGCGGGGGAAGAGACCCAGTACTTC	CASSSRLAGEETQYF
NA	15	NA	TRBV12-3/TRBV12-4	TRBJ2-1	TGTGCCAGCAGTTTAGCGCAGGTACAAAACAGTGAGCAGTTCTTC	CASSLAQVQNSEQFF
NA	12	NA	TRBV6-2/TRBV6-3	TRBJ1-2	TGTGCCAGCGCTACCGAGGCTTATGGCTACACCTTC	CASATEAYGYTF
NA	17	NA	TRBV23-1	TRBJ1-5	TGCGCCAGCAGCCTTAAACAGGGCGAGGAGCGTCATCAGCCCCAGCATTTT	CASSLKQGEERHQPQHF
few	13	NA	TRBV30	TRBJ1-5	TGTGCCTGGAGTGGAGGGATCAATCAGCCCCAGCATTTT	CAWSGGINQPQHF
NA	13	NA	TRBV20-1	TRBJ2-5	TGCAGTGCTAGAGAGGCAGGGGAAGAGACCCAGTACTTC	CSAREAGEETQYF
NA	15	NA	TRBV30	TRBJ1-6	TGTGCCTGGATCCAAAGAAGCTCCTATAATTCACCCCTCCACTTT	CAWIQRSSYNSPLHF
NA	15	NA	TRBV10-3	TRBJ1-2	TGTGCCATCAGTGAGTCGACCGGACGAGGCTATGGCTACACCTTC	CAISESTGRGYGYTF
NA	13	TRBD1	TRBV9	TRBJ1-2	TGTGCCAGCAGCGTCGGACAGGGATATGGCTACACCTTC	CASSVGQGYGYTF
NA	13	NA	TRBV20-1	TRBJ2-1	TGCAGTGCTCCACCGAACGGGTACAATGAGCAGTTCTTC	CSAPPNGYNEQFF
few	14	NA	TRBV7-2	TRBJ2-1	TGTGCCAGCAGCTCCCCACCCCGGGGCAATGAGCAGTTCTTC	CASSSPPRGNEQFF
NA	14	NA	TRBV7-9	TRBJ1-2	TGTGCCAGCAGCTTCGAATCGGGCAACTATGGCTACACCTTC	CASSFESGNYGYTF
NA	14	TRBD1	TRBV5-1	TRBJ2-7	TGCGCCAGCAGCTCCGGACAGGCTGAAGACGAGCAGTACTTC	CASSSGQAEDEQYF
NA	12	NA	TRBV6-5	TRBJ2-5	TGTGCCAGCACCCCCTCGAGGGGTCCCCAGTACTTC	CASTPSRGPQYF
NA	12	TRBD1	TRBV2	TRBJ1-5	TGTGCCAGCAGTGAGGGGGGACAGAAGCCCCATTTT	CASSEGGQKPHF
NA	13	TRBD1	TRBV14	TRBJ1-2	TGTGCCAGCAGCCCACAGGGGAAGGGTGGCTACACCTTC	CASSPQGKGGYTF
NA	16	TRBD2	TRBV20-1	TRBJ2-3	TGCAGTGCTAGAGATCCCCTAGCGGGGGCCACAGATACGCAGTATTTT	CSARDPLAGATDTQYF
NA	13	TRBD1	TRBV7-3	TRBJ2-4	TGTGCCAGCAGCCCCGGACAGGGGAACATTCAGTACTTC	CASSPGQGNIQYF
NA	13	NA	TRBV6-6	TRBJ1-1	TGTGCCAGTCGAACCCAGGGTCGGACTGAAGCTTTCTTT	CASRTQGRTEAFF
NA	14	TRBD1	TRBV20-1	TRBJ2-1	TGCAGTGCTTTGCGGACAGGGGGCAACGATGAGCAGTTCTTC	CSALRTGGNDEQFF
NA	14	TRBD1	TRBV12-3/TRBV12-4	TRBJ1-2	TGTGCCAGCAGTGTGGGGGACAGGGGCAATGGCTACACCTTC	CASSVGDRGNGYTF
NA	13	NA	TRBV7-9	TRBJ2-7	TGTGCCAGCAGCCTCGACACAGGCTACGAGCAGTACTTC	CASSLDTGYEQYF
NA	14	NA	TRBV9	TRBJ2-3	TGTGCCAGCAGCACCCTATCTGGCACAGATACGCAGTATTTT	CASSTLSGTDTQYF
NA	16	TRBD2	TRBV15	TRBJ2-3	TGTGCCACCAGCAGAGACGGGGGGGCGGGCACAGATACGCAGTATTTT	CATSRDGGAGTDTQYF
NA	14	NA	TRBV20-1	TRBJ2-7	TGCAGTGCTAGTTCCCGGAATTTGGTGTGGGAGCAGTACTTC	CSASSRNLVWEQYF
once	15	TRBD1	TRBV20-1	TRBJ1-1	TGCAGTGCTGATGGACAGGGGGCGCGTAACACTGAAGCTTTCTTT	CSADGQGARNTEAFF
NA	13	NA	TRBV29-1	TRBJ2-1	TGCAGCGTTGAAGATCGATTGGGACAAGAGCAGTTCTTC	CSVEDRLGQEQFF
NA	14	NA	TRBV5-8	TRBJ2-4	TGTGCCAGCAGCTTCCTAAAGATCCTGAACATTCAGTACTTC	CASSFLKILNIQYF
NA	15	TRBD1	TRBV3-1	TRBJ2-7	TGTGCCAGCAGCCCTACCGGGACAGTTTCCTACGAGCAGTACTTC	CASSPTGTVSYEQYF
NA	15	TRBD2	TRBV7-9	TRBJ2-1	TGTGCCAGCAGCATAGCGGGGGGGCCCGGCAATGAGCAGTTCTTC	CASSIAGGPGNEQFF
NA	17	NA	TRBV4-2	TRBJ2-3	TGTGCCAGCAGCCAGGAATCGACAGGCCCGGGGGCAGATACGCAGTATTTT	CASSQESTGPGADTQYF
NA	13	NA	TRBV6-1	TRBJ1-2	TGTGCCAGCAGAATCGGAGACAACTATGGCTACACCTTC	CASRIGDNYGYTF
NA	14	NA	TRBV25-1	TRBJ1-6	TGTGCCAGCAGTGATCTACAGTTGAATTCACCCCTCCACTTT	CASSDLQLNSPLHF
NA	16	NA	TRBV5-1	TRBJ2-3	TGCGCCAGCAGCTTGGGACCAGCTGCTAGCACAGATACGCAGTATTTT	CASSLGPAASTDTQYF
NA	14	NA	TRBV29-1	TRBJ1-5	TGCAGCGTTGGGGGCAGGGATAGCAATCAGCCCCAGCATTTT	CSVGGRDSNQPQHF
NA	12	NA	TRBV29-1	TRBJ2-6	TGCGCCCTACGTTCTGGGGCCAACGTCCTGACTTTC	CALRSGANVLTF
NA	14	NA	TRBV6-1	TRBJ1-1	TGTGCCAGCAGTGAGGCAGGGAGGAACACTGAAGCTTTCTTT	CASSEAGRNTEAFF
once	14	NA	TRBV3-1	TRBJ1-1	TGTGCCAGCAGCCAATTCCACAAGAACACTGAAGCTTTCTTT	CASSQFHKNTEAFF
NA	13	NA	TRBV6-1	TRBJ1-4	TGTGCCAGCGAGAGGGCCTCTAATGAAAAACTGTTTTTT	CASERASNEKLFF
NA	14	TRBD1	TRBV30	TRBJ1-6	TGTGCCTGGAGCGTCCCGGGACAGGGTTTGTCCCTCCACTTT	CAWSVPGQGLSLHF
NA	15	TRBD1	TRBV7-9	TRBJ1-1	TGTGCCAGCAGCCCGCGGGACAGGGATAACACTGAAGCTTTCTTT	CASSPRDRDNTEAFF
NA	15	NA	TRBV12-3/TRBV12-4	TRBJ1-6	TGTGCCAGCAGTTTAGTGGCTGGGGGGAATTCACCCCTCCACTTT	CASSLVAGGNSPLHF